This record concerns one TCR beta chain sequence. Its antigen is undetermined. These data come from a study of shared clonotypes between healthy human individuals. General study findings and limits: Estimated richness was generally greater in naive than memory subsets.

This CDR3 contains 19 residues. Terminally differentiated effector memory CD45RA+ cells were excluded from the naive CD8 cells, which were CD45RO-negative and positively selected for CCR7. Nashville, Tennessee was home to all donors, who were Caucasian adults. The assay was immunoSEQ multiplex PCR, and TCRdb's table has in-frame clones only and misses some. Of about 700,000 clones listed, about 90% are singletons. Sample: naive CD8+ T cells sorted from blood. The source of this sequence is a man aged 30 to 45 in good health. The rearrangement uses TRBV21-1 and TRBJ2-7; TRBD1 is taken as the D call from the table, unchecked against the DNA. TRBV21-1 is labeled a pseudogene. This chain's CDR3 is CASSMYSGTGLERCYEQYF. As DNA, the CDR3 is TGTGCCAGCAGCATGTACTCCGGGACAGGGCTTGAGCGGTGCTACGAGCAGTACTTC.